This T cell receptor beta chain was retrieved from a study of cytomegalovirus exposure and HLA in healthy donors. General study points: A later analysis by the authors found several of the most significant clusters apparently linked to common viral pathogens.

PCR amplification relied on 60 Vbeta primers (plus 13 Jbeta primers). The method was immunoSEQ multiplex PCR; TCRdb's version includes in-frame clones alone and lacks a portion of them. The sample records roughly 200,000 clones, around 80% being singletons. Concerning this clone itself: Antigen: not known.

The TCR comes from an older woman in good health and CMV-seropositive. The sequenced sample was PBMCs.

The CDR3 region has the DNA TGTGCCACCAGCAGAGAGAAGGGAGCGGCCATACGCCAAGAGACCCAGTACTTC. Residues: CATSREKGAAIRQETQYF. The chain recombines TRBV15 with TRBJ2-5; possibly TRBD2 for D (5 bases). The V end was cut by 0 bases, the J end by 1 base, with 18 bases between. Per germline, CDR1 LNHNV and CDR2 YYDKDF (reference sequence). The CDR3 totals 18 residues.